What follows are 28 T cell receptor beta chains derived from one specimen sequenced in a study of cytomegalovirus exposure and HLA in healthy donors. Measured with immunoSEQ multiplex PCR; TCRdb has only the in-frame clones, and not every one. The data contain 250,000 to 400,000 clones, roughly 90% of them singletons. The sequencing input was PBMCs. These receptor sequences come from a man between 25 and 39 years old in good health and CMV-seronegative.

The CDR3 is CASSLDGTPGPGTQYF. The DNA of the CDR3 is TGCGCCAGCAGCCTGGACGGGACACCTGGCCCCGGTACGCAGTATTTT. V is TRBV4-3 and J is TRBJ2-3, with TRBD1 as a possible D gene (6 bases). The CDR3 extends over 16 amino acids. V was cut by 4 bases and J by 8 bases, with 22 bases left in between. Germline-derived CDR1 and CDR2 are LGHNA and YSLEER.

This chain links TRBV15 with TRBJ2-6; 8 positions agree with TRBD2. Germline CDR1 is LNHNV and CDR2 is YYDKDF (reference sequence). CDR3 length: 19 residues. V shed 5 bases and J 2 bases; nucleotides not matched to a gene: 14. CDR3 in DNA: TGTGCCACCAGCCGAAAACTACAGGGACTAGTAGCTGGGGCCAACGTCCTGACTTTC. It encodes CATSRKLQGLVAGANVLTF.

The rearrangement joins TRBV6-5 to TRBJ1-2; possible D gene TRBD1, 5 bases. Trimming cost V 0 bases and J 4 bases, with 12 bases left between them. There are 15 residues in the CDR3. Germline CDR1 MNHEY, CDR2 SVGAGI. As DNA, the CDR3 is TGTGCCAGCAGTTACTCTGGGGGAGGGGTCTATGGCTACACCTTC. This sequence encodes CASSYSGGGVYGYTF.

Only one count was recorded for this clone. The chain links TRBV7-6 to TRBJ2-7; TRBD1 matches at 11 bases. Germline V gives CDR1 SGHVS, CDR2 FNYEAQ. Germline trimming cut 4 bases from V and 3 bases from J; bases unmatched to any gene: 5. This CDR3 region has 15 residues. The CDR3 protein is CASSSAGTGGYEQYF. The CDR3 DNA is TGTGCCAGCAGCTCGGCCGGGACAGGGGGCTACGAGCAGTACTTC. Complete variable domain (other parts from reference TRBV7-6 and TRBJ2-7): GAGVSQSPRYKVTKRGQDVALRCDPISGHVSLYWYRQALGQGPEFLTYFNYEAQQDKSGLPNDRFSAERPEGSISTLTIQRTEQRDSAMYRCASSSAGTGGYEQYFGPGTRLTVT.

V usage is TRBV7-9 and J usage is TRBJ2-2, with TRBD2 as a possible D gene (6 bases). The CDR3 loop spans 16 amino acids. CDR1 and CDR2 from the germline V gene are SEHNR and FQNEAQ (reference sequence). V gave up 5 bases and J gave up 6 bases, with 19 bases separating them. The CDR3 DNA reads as TGTGCCAGCAGCGTATTTGAGCCGCGGGGCCCCGGGGAGCTGTTTTTT. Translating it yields CASSVFEPRGPGELFF.

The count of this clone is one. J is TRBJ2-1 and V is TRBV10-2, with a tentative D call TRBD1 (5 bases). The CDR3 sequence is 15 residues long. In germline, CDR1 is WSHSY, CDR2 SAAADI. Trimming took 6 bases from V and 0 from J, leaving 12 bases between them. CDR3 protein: CASSPFRVSYNEQFF. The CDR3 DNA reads TGCGCCAGCAGCCCATTCAGGGTCTCCTACAATGAGCAGTTCTTC.

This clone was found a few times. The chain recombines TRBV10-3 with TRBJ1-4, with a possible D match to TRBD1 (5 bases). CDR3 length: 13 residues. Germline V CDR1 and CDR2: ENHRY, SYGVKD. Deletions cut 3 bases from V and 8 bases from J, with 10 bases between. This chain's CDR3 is CAISEGQGEKLFF. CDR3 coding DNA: TGTGCCATCAGTGAAGGGCAGGGAGAAAAACTGTTTTTT.

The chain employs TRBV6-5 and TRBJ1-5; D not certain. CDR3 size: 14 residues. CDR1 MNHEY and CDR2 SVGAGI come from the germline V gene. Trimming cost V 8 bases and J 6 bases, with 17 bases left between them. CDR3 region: CASSVARVSQPQHF. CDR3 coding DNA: TGTGCCAGCTCAGTGGCGCGGGTCAGTCAGCCCCAGCATTTT.

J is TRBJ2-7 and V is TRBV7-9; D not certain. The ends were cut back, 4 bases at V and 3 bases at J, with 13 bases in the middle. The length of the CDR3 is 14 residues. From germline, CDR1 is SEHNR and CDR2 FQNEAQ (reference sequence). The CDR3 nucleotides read TGTGCCAGCAGCTCGCCCCGAGTCAACTACGAGCAGTACTTC. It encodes CASSSPRVNYEQYF.

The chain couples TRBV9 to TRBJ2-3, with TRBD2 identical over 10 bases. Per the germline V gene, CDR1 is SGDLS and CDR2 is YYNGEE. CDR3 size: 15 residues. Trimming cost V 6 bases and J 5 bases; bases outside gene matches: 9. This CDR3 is CASTRSGGVGDTQYF. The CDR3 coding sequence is TGTGCCAGCACCCGAAGCGGGGGGGTTGGAGATACGCAGTATTTT.

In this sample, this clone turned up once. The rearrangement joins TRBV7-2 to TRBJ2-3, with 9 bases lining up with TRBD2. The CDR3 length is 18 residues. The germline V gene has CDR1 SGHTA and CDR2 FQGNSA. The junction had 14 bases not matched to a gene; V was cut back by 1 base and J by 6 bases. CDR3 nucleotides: TGTGCCAGCAGCTTAGGCAGGGTAGCGGGAGACTTCTGGGATACGCAGTATTTT. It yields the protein CASSLGRVAGDFWDTQYF. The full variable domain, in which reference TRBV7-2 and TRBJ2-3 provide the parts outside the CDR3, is GAGVSQSPSNKVTEKGKDVELRCDPISGHTALYWYRQSLGQGLEFLIYFQGNSAPDKSGLPSDRFSAERTGGSVSTLTIQRTQQEDSAVYLCASSLGRVAGDFWDTQYFGPGTRLTVL.

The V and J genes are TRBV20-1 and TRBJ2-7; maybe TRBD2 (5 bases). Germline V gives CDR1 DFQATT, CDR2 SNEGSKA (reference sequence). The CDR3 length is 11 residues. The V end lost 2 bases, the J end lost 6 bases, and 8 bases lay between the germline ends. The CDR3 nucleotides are TGCAGTGCTAGAACTAGTTTCGAGCAGTACTTC. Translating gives CSARTSFEQYF.

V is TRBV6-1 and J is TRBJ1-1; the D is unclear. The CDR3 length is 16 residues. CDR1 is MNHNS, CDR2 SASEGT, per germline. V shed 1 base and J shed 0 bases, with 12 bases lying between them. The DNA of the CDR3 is TGTGCCAGCAGTGAAGTCTTCCGACAAATGAACACTGAAGCTTTCTTT. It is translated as CASSEVFRQMNTEAFF.

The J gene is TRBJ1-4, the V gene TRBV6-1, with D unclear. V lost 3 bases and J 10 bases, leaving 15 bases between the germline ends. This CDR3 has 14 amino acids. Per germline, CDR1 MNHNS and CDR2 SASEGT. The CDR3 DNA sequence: TGTGCCAGCAGTGACCGACAACCAAATAGAAAACTGTTTTTT. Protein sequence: CASSDRQPNRKLFF.

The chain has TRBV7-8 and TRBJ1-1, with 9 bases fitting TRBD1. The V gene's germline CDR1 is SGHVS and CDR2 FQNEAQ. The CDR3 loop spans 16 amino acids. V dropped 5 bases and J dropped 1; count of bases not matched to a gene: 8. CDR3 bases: TGTGCCAGCAGCACTCTTCAACAGGGGGCGAACACTGAAGCTTTCTTT. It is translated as CASSTLQQGANTEAFF.

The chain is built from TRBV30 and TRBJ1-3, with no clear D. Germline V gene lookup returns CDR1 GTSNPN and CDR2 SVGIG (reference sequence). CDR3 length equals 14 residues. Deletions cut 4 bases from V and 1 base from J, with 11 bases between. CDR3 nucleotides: TGTGCCTGGACGTTTTCTCTATCTGGAAACACCATATATTTT. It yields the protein CAWTFSLSGNTIYF.

CDR3 DNA sequence: TGTGCCAGCAGCTTAAGTCCCAGGACAAGCCAAGAGACCCAGTACTTC. This translates into CASSLSPRTSQETQYF. The gene calls are TRBV5-4 and TRBJ2-5, with TRBD1 as a possible D gene (5 bases). The V gene's germline CDR1 is SGHNT and CDR2 YYREEE (reference sequence). V lost 2 bases, J lost 1 base, and 15 bases lay in between. The CDR3 is made up of 16 amino acids.

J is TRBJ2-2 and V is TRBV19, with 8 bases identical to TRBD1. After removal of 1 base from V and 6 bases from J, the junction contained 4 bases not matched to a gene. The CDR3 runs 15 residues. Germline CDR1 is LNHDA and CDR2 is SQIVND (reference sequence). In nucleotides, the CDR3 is TGTGCCAGTAGTATAGGCAGGGGGCAGGCCGGGGAGCTGTTTTTT. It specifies CASSIGRGQAGELFF.

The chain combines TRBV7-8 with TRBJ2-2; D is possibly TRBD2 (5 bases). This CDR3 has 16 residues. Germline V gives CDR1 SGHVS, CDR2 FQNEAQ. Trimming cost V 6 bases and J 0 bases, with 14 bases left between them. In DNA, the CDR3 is TGTGCCAGCAGGACTATGACACCCGCGAACACCGGGGAGCTGTTTTTT. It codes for CASRTMTPANTGELFF.

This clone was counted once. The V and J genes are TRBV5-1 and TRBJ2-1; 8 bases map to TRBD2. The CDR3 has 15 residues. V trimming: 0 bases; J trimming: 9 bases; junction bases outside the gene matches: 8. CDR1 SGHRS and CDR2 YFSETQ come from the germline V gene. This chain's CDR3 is CASSLAGGLTGEQFF. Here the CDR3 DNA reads TGCGCCAGCAGCTTGGCGGGGGGGCTCACCGGTGAGCAGTTCTTC.

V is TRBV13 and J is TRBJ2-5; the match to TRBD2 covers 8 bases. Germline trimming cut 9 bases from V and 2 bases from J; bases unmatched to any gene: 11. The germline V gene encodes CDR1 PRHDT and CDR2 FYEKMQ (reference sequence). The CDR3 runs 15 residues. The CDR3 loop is CASSPGGRTQETQYF. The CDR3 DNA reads TGTGCCAGTAGCCCGGGGGGGCGCACTCAAGAGACCCAGTACTTC.

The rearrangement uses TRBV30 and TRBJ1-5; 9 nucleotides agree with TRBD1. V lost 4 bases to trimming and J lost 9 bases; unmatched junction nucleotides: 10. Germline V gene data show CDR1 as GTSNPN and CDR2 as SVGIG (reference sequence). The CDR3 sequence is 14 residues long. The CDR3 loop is CAWKKQGAAGPQHF. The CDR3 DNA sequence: TGTGCCTGGAAGAAACAGGGGGCCGCGGGGCCCCAGCATTTT.

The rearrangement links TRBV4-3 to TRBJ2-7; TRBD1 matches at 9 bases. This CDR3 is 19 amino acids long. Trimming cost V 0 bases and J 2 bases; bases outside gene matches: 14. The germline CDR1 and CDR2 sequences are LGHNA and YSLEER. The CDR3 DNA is TGCGCCAGCAGCCAAGAGTTTACCACCTCGCGACAGGGGGCCTACGAGCAGTACTTC. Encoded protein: CASSQEFTTSRQGAYEQYF.

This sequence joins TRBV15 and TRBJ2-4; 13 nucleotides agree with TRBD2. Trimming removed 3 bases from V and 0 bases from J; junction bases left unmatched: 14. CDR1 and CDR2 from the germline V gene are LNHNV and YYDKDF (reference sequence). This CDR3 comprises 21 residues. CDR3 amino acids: CATSRAILAGGIQVAKNIQYF. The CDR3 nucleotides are TGTGCCACCAGCAGGGCAATACTAGCGGGGGGGATACAGGTAGCCAAAAACATTCAGTACTTC.

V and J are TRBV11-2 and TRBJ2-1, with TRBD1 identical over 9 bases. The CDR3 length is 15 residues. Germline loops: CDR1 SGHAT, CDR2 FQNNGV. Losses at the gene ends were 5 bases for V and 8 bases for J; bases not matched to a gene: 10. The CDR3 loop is CASSPRGQGSDEQFF. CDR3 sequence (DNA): TGTGCCAGCAGCCCCAGGGGACAGGGTTCGGATGAGCAGTTCTTC.

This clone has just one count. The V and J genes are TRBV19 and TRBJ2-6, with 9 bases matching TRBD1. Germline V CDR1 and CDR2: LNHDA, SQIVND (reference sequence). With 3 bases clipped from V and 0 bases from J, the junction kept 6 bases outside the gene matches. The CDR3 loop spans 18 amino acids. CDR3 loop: CASSIWTGALSGANVLTF. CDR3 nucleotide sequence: TGTGCCAGTAGTATCTGGACAGGGGCCCTCTCTGGGGCCAACGTCCTGACTTTC.

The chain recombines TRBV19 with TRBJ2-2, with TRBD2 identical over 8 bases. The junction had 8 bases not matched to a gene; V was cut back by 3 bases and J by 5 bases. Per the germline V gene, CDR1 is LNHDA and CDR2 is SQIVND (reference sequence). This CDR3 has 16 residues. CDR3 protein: CASSIWGLAGTGELFF. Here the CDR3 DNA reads TGTGCCAGTAGTATTTGGGGTCTAGCGGGTACCGGGGAGCTGTTTTTT.

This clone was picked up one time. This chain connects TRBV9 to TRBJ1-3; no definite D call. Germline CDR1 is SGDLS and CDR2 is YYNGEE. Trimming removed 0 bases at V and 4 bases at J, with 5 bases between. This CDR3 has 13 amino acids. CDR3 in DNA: TGTGCCAGCAGCGTAGCCCTGGGAAACACCATATATTTT. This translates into CASSVALGNTIYF.